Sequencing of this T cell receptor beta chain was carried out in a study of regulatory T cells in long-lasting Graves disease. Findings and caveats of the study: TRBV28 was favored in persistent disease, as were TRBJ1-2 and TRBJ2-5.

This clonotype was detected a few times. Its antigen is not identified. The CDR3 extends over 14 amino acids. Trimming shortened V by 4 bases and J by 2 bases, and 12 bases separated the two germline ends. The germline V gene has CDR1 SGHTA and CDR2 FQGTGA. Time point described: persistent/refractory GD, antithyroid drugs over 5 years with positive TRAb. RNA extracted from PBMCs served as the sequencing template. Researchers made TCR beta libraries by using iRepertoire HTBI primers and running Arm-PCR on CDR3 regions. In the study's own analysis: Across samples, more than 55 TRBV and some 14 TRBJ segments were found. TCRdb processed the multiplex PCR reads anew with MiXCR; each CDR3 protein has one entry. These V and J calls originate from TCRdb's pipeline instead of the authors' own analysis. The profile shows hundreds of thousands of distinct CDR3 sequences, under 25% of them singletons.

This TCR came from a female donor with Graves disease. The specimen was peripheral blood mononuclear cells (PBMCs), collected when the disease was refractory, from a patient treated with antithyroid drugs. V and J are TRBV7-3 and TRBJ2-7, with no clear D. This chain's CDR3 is CASSSPRGPYEQYF. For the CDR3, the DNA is TGTGCCAGCAGCTCCCCGCGAGGACCCTACGAGCAGTACTTC.